This passage covers 18 T cell receptor beta chains from one sample sequenced in a study of blood T cell repertoires in COVID-19. TCRdb's table, derived via immunoSEQ multiplex PCR, lists solely in-frame clones and lacks some. Of about 140,000 clones listed, around 84% are singletons. The specimen was peripheral blood. The receptors here all came from a woman aged 60 to 75 with acute or convalescent COVID-19.

This rearrangement joins TRBV3-1 (or the pseudogene TRBV3-2) to TRBJ1-2; D is undetermined. The CDR3 consists of 11 residues. Germline V gene data show CDR1 as LGHDT and CDR2 as YNNKEL (reference sequence). Trimming left V 5 bases short and J 4 bases short, with 5 bases between. The CDR3 nucleotides read TGTGCCAGCAGCGCCAGCTATGGCTACACCTTC. Translated, it gives CASSASYGYTF.

The rearrangement uses TRBV5-6 and TRBJ2-2; TRBD1 matches at 9 bases. Germline values: CDR1 SGHDT, CDR2 YYEEEE. The CDR3 is made up of 17 amino acids. After removal of 4 bases from V and 2 bases from J, the junction contained 9 bases not matched to a gene. The CDR3 reads CASSRYGQGHNTGELFF. The CDR3 DNA follows: TGTGCCAGCAGCCGATACGGACAGGGGCATAACACCGGGGAGCTGTTTTTT.

The rearrangement joins TRBV15 to TRBJ2-5; 15 bases line up with TRBD2. The ends lost 11 bases at V and 4 bases at J; junction bases unmatched: 14. The CDR3 has 17 residues. Germline lookup yields CDR1 LNHNV and CDR2 YYDKDF (reference sequence). The CDR3 spells CAPLFIPGLAGGETQYF. The CDR3 nucleotides read TGTGCCCCCCTTTTTATCCCGGGACTAGCGGGGGGAGAGACCCAGTACTTC.

This chain joins TRBV6-6 and TRBJ2-2; the D is unclear. The CDR3 spans 14 residues. The V end lost 7 bases, the J end lost 2 bases, and 11 bases lay between the germline ends. CDR1 is MNHNY and CDR2 is SVGAGI in the germline V gene (reference sequence). The CDR3 nucleotides are TGTGCCAGCAACGAGAGGTCTAACACCGGGGAGCTGTTTTTT. Translation: CASNERSNTGELFF.

The chain recombines TRBV7-9 with TRBJ2-5, with D tentatively TRBD1 (5 bases). The CDR3 is 14 residues long. In germline, CDR1 is SEHNR, CDR2 FQNEAQ (reference sequence). The V gene lost 5 bases and the J gene lost 2 bases, with 12 bases spanning the gap. The chain's CDR3 is CASSPNGAQETQYF. Written as DNA, the CDR3 is TGTGCCAGCAGCCCCAATGGGGCGCAAGAGACCCAGTACTTC.

V gene TRBV28 combines with J gene TRBJ2-2, with 9 bases aligning to TRBD2. Germline CDR1 and CDR2: MDHEN and SYDVKM. J was trimmed by 11 bases and V by 2 bases; bases with no gene match: 3. The length of the CDR3 is 13 residues. The CDR3 is CASSLGGGVELFF. Here the CDR3 DNA reads TGTGCCAGCAGTTTAGGCGGGGGGGTCGAGCTGTTTTTT.

Points on this clone: This CDR3 is also generated by other DNA sequences in the sample. The genes are TRBV6-5 and TRBJ1-5, with 8 positions matching TRBD1. V was clipped by 6 bases and J by 3 bases; unmatched bases: 1. Germline CDR1 reads MNHEY; CDR2 reads SVGAGI. The CDR3 runs to 13 residues. The CDR3 sequence is CASRDRANQPQHF. CDR3 DNA: TGTGCCAGCAGGGACAGGGCCAATCAGCCCCAGCATTTT.

This chain joins TRBV28 and TRBJ2-5, with 14 nucleotides matching TRBD2. Germline V gene data show CDR1 as MDHEN and CDR2 as SYDVKM. Losses at the gene ends were 5 bases for V and 4 bases for J; bases not matched to a gene: 6. The CDR3 totals 16 residues. Here the CDR3 reads CASSVGLAGVRETQYF. The CDR3 nucleotides are TGTGCCAGCAGTGTGGGACTAGCGGGGGTAAGAGAGACCCAGTACTTC.

This chain uses TRBV29-1 with TRBJ2-1; TRBD2 aligns across 10 bases. The germline gives CDR1 SQVTM, CDR2 ANQGSEA. The CDR3 spans 16 residues. Trimming cost V 7 bases and J 4 bases; bases outside gene matches: 13. In DNA, the CDR3 is TGCAGCGACCGAAAGAGCGGGGGGGCTCCGTACAATGAGCAGTTCTTC. Translation gives CSDRKSGGAPYNEQFF.

The rearrangement links TRBV5-1 to TRBJ1-1; tentatively, D is TRBD1 (6 bases). CDR3 length equals 15 residues. CDR1 is SGHRS and CDR2 is YFSETQ in the germline V gene. The germline V and J ends were trimmed by 0 bases and 1 base, with 10 bases remaining between them. The CDR3 DNA reads TGCGCCAGCAGCTTGGGGGGACAAGAGAACACTGAAGCTTTCTTT. Encoded protein: CASSLGGQENTEAFF. Full variable domain (remainder filled in from reference TRBV5-1 and TRBJ1-1): KAGVTQTPRYLIKTRGQQVTLSCSPISGHRSVSWYQQTPGQGLQFLFEYFSETQRNKGNFPGRFSGRQFSNSRSEMNVSTLELGDSALYLCASSLGGQENTEAFFGQGTRLTVV.

The chain links TRBV19 to TRBJ2-5; TRBD1 aligns across 8 bases. This CDR3 is 12 amino acids long. The germline V gene encodes CDR1 LNHDA and CDR2 SQIVND (reference sequence). V trimming: 9 bases; J trimming: 2 bases; junction bases outside the gene matches: 2. Here the CDR3 reads CARTGEQETQYF. In DNA form, the CDR3 reads TGTGCCAGGACAGGGGAACAAGAGACCCAGTACTTC.

The genes are TRBV9 and TRBJ2-2, with 8 bases fitting TRBD2. The germline V gene encodes CDR1 SGDLS and CDR2 YYNGEE. CDR3 length equals 15 residues. V dropped 4 bases and J dropped 0; count of bases not matched to a gene: 2. DNA of the CDR3: TGTGCCAGCAGCAATAGCGGGGCGAACACCGGGGAGCTGTTTTTT. Its protein product is CASSNSGANTGELFF.

This clone was observed a handful of times. The gene calls are TRBV5-5 and TRBJ2-5; a weak D match, TRBD2 (6 bases). V was shortened by 1 base and J by 2 bases, with 12 bases between the two germline ends. The CDR3 runs to 15 residues. Germline CDR1 SGHKS, CDR2 YYEKEE (reference sequence). This CDR3 is CASSLQVGGQETQYF. The CDR3 nucleotides are TGTGCCAGCAGCTTGCAGGTTGGGGGGCAAGAGACCCAGTACTTC.

V usage is TRBV3-1 (or the pseudogene TRBV3-2) and J usage is TRBJ2-5; D is undetermined. Germline values: CDR1 LGHDT, CDR2 YNNKEL (reference sequence). This CDR3 has 16 amino acids. Trimming shortened V by 5 bases and J by 5 bases, and 21 bases separated the two germline ends. The CDR3, as DNA: TGTGCCAGCAGCTTCTCATTGAGAGGAGTCGGGGAGACCCAGTACTTC. Amino acids: CASSFSLRGVGETQYF.

The chain joins TRBV14 to TRBJ2-1, with a tentative D call TRBD2 (7 bases). From germline, CDR1 is SGHDN and CDR2 FVKESK. The V end was cut by 5 bases, the J end by 8 bases, with 22 bases between. This CDR3 comprises 16 residues. CDR3 DNA sequence: TGTGCCAGCAGCAGCTTTAGGGGGGGGCTTGGAGATGAGCAGTTCTTC. This encodes CASSSFRGGLGDEQFF.

V usage is TRBV5-4 and J usage is TRBJ1-2; no definite D call. V lost 7 bases, J lost 0 bases, and 10 bases lay in between. The length of the CDR3 is 13 residues. Germline V gene lookup returns CDR1 SGHNT and CDR2 YYREEE (reference sequence). CDR3 DNA sequence: TGTGCCAGCGCGGGGTCCACTAACTATGGCTACACCTTC. Protein product: CASAGSTNYGYTF.

V and J are TRBV11-3 and TRBJ2-2; TRBD2 matches at 8 bases. The CDR3 is 16 residues long. V gave up 5 bases and J gave up 6 bases; unmatched junction bases: 11. Per germline, CDR1 SGHNT and CDR2 YENEEA. The CDR3 loop reads CASSPSGGGGSGELFF. CDR3 DNA sequence: TGTGCCAGCAGCCCTTCTGGGGGCGGGGGGTCCGGGGAGCTGTTTTTT. Using reference TRBV11-3 and TRBJ2-2 for the parts outside the CDR3, the full variable domain is EAGVVQSPRYKIIEKKQPVAFWCNPISGHNTLYWYLQNLGQGPELLIRYENEEAVDDSQLPKDRFSAERLKGVDSTLKIQPAELGDSAVYLCASSPSGGGGSGELFFGEGSRLTVL.

V gene TRBV30 combines with J gene TRBJ1-5; no reliable D call. Germline lookup yields CDR1 GTSNPN and CDR2 SVGIG (reference sequence). This CDR3 spans 18 amino acids. The V gene lost 0 bases and the J gene lost 2 bases, with 20 bases spanning the gap. The CDR3: CAWSVDRSLIGGNQPQHF. CDR3 DNA sequence: TGTGCCTGGAGTGTAGACCGGAGCCTAATCGGTGGCAATCAGCCCCAGCATTTT. Full variable domain (remainder filled in from reference TRBV30 and TRBJ1-5): SQTIHQWPATLVQPVGSPLSLECTVEGTSNPNLYWYRQAAGRGLQLLFYSVGIGQISSEVPQNLSASRPQDRQFILSSKKLLLSDSGFYLCAWSVDRSLIGGNQPQHFGDGTRLSIL.